These 3 T cell receptor beta chains were sequenced from one sample in a study of T-cell reconstitution after alpha-beta-depleted transplantation in children. A TCRbeta library incorporating unique molecular identifiers was prepared. TCRdb fed the PCR reads into MiXCR, producing one record per CDR3 protein. The sample carries about 29,000 distinct CDR3 sequences, about 5.8% recorded once. Source: PBMCs, mostly from graft donor cells, taken 180 days after TCRalphabeta/CD19-depleted stem cell transplant. These receptors all stem from a male patient under 18 who had a stem cell transplant for acute myeloid leukemia, so the T cells may come from the graft donor.

Ten or more counts support this clonotype. The rearrangement joins TRBV7-2 to TRBJ1-5; weak D call: TRBD1 (5 bases). Germline assignment: CDR1 SGHTA and CDR2 FQGNSA. The ends were cut back, 3 bases at V and 11 bases at J, with 11 bases in the middle. This CDR3 has 12 residues. In DNA, the CDR3 is TGTGCCAGCAGCTTCCAGGTGGGGGCCCAGCATTTT. This codes for CASSFQVGAQHF.

This clonotype counts as medium-sized (0.01 to 0.1%). This chain's CDR3 is CSAHGTSGRLADTQYF. The CDR3 bases are TGCAGTGCTCACGGGACTAGCGGGAGGTTAGCAGATACGCAGTATTTT. This rearrangement joins TRBV20-1 to TRBJ2-3; TRBD2 matches 15 bases. V lost 5 bases, J lost 4 bases, and 7 bases stayed unmatched. CDR1 is DFQATT, CDR2 SNEGSKA, per germline (reference sequence). The CDR3 has 16 amino acids.

This clonotype was seen repeatedly, ten times or more. The gene calls are TRBV6-5 and TRBJ2-1; 10 bases agree with TRBD2. CDR1 and CDR2 (germline): MNHEY, SVGAGI. V was pared by 6 bases and J by 3 bases, with 8 bases of the junction left unmatched. There are 16 residues in the CDR3. The CDR3 sequence: CASSRGASGSYNEQFF. The CDR3 DNA follows: TGTGCCAGCAGCCGGGGGGCTAGCGGGAGCTACAATGAGCAGTTCTTC.